One and the same sample provided the 32 T cell receptor beta chains below, sequenced in a study of spatial heterogeneity in lung cancer (dated by TCRdb to about 2019). The time point label corresponds to: sample taken at primary tumor resection. TCR sequencing used whole RNA extracted from tumor and nontumor lung tissue, or from cryopreserved PBMC samples, without cell sorting. Library generation was performed with 5' RACE. This sample was sequenced with a NextSeq 500. TCRdb reran the public reads through fastp at Q25 and MiXCR, keeping productive beta chains. Each entry merges the rows of one CDR3 protein and shows their most common DNA and genes. Across this sample there are tens of thousands of distinct CDR3 sequences, with roughly a fifth seen only once. Clones ranked in the top ten supply roughly 6% of the sample. The sample consisted of PBMCs, taken at surgery. The source of these receptors is a male donor with early-stage non-small cell lung cancer.

CDR3 nucleotide sequence: TGTGCCAGCAGTCACGAACGGGGCCCTAGCTCCTACGAGCAGTACTTC. Encoded protein: CASSHERGPSSYEQYF. V usage is TRBV6-5 and J usage is TRBJ2-7; either TRBD1 or TRBD2 may supply D (5 bases each). Germline CDR1 MNHEY, CDR2 SVGAGI. V was cut by 5 bases and J by 0 bases, with 17 bases left in between. This CDR3 is 16 amino acids long.

This clonotype was recorded many times. The CDR3 region is CASSLGSSTDTQYF. CDR3 DNA: TGCGCCAGCAGCTTGGGCTCCAGCACAGATACGCAGTATTTT. This chain joins TRBV5-1 and TRBJ2-3; no definite D call. Trimming stripped 0 bases from V and 0 bases from J, with 5 bases between. Germline V gene sequence: CDR1 SGHRS, CDR2 YFSETQ. This CDR3 is 14 amino acids long.

The chain joins TRBV28 to TRBJ1-2; perhaps TRBD1 as D (5 bases). V was trimmed by 7 bases and J by 5 bases, leaving 11 bases between them. The CDR3 extends over 12 amino acids. Germline-derived CDR1 and CDR2 are MDHEN and SYDVKM. The CDR3 bases are TGTGCCAGCACCCCCGAGGGGTATGGCTACACCTTC. It is translated as CASTPEGYGYTF.

The V call is TRBV19, the J call TRBJ2-3; D gene uncertain. Trimming stripped 1 base from V and 0 bases from J, with 20 bases between. CDR1 LNHDA and CDR2 SQIVND come from the germline V gene (reference sequence). This CDR3 has 19 residues. The CDR3 coding sequence is TGTGCCAGTAGTATAGCCCCCCCCTCCGGAAACCCTAGCACAGATACGCAGTATTTT. Its translation is CASSIAPPSGNPSTDTQYF.

This clonotype was found a few times. The rearrangement links TRBV6-5 to TRBJ2-3, with D tentatively TRBD2 (6 bases). With 2 bases removed from V and 3 bases from J, the gap between germline ends came to 12 bases. This CDR3 comprises 15 residues. Per germline, CDR1 MNHEY and CDR2 SVGAGI. Written as DNA, the CDR3 is TGTGCCAGCAGTTACGGAGGGGCGAGTACAGATACGCAGTATTTT. This encodes CASSYGGASTDTQYF.

This clonotype was picked up many times. The chain recombines TRBV20-1 with TRBJ2-7; 9 nucleotides align to TRBD2. Germline values: CDR1 DFQATT, CDR2 SNEGSKA (reference sequence). Germline trimming cut 0 bases from V and 2 bases from J; bases unmatched to any gene: 8. CDR3 length: 16 amino acids. The CDR3 protein is CSARDRYSGGPYEQYF. CDR3 sequence (DNA): TGCAGTGCTAGAGATCGATATAGCGGGGGACCCTACGAGCAGTACTTC.

The chain carries TRBV3-1 and TRBJ2-5, with D perhaps matching TRBD1 (7 bases). The CDR3 is 14 residues long. CDR1 is LGHDT, CDR2 YNNKEL, per germline (reference sequence). Deletions cut 6 bases from V and 5 bases from J, with 16 bases between. The CDR3 loop is CASRPSAGGETQYF. The CDR3 nucleotides read TGTGCCAGCAGACCCTCCGCAGGGGGGGAGACCCAGTACTTC.

This clonotype was seen a few times. The V gene is TRBV5-6, the J gene TRBJ1-3; no firm D call. The CDR3 runs to 15 residues. V was cut by 4 bases and J by 0 bases, with 11 bases left in between. Germline loops: CDR1 SGHDT, CDR2 YYEEEE. The CDR3 region has the DNA TGTGCCAGCAGCCCGACACCTAGCTCTGGAAACACCATATATTTT. Its translation is CASSPTPSSGNTIYF.

This chain joins TRBV7-9 and TRBJ1-4; 11 bases fit TRBD1. The length of the CDR3 is 14 residues. The V segment lost 4 bases and the J segment 5 bases; nucleotides outside the gene matches: 0. The germline gives CDR1 SEHNR, CDR2 FQNEAQ (reference sequence). The CDR3 spells CASSWTGGNEKLFF. The CDR3 nucleotides read TGTGCCAGCAGCTGGACAGGGGGCAATGAAAAACTGTTTTTT.

This clonotype was observed a handful of times. The rearrangement links TRBV24-1 to TRBJ1-2; D gene unclear. With 7 bases removed from V and 7 bases from J, the gap between germline ends came to 15 bases. This CDR3 contains 13 residues. The germline CDR1 and CDR2 sequences are KGHDR and SFDVKD. CDR3 in DNA: TGTGCCACCAGACCCGACGGGCTTTCTGGCTACACCTTC. It yields the protein CATRPDGLSGYTF.

J is TRBJ2-4 and V is TRBV5-1; 7 bases align to TRBD1. Trimming took 4 bases from V and 0 from J; bases not matched to a gene: 7. This CDR3 spans 16 amino acids. Germline lookup yields CDR1 SGHRS and CDR2 YFSETQ. CDR3 amino acids: CASSTGTATAKNIQYF. DNA of the CDR3: TGCGCCAGCAGCACCGGGACAGCAACAGCCAAAAACATTCAGTACTTC.

The table lists this clonotype with many counts. The chain has TRBV11-1 and TRBJ2-4; 8 nucleotides line up with TRBD1. This CDR3 has 15 amino acids. The trim removed 5 bases at V and 12 bases at J, leaving 15 bases unmatched. CDR1 and CDR2 from the germline V gene are SGHAT and FQDESV (reference sequence). CDR3 bases: TGTGCCAGCAGCCCTCGGACAGGGTTTGTACGGTATCAGTACTTC. This codes for CASSPRTGFVRYQYF.

In this sample, this clonotype turned up many times. The rearrangement uses TRBV28 and TRBJ2-7; the D is unclear. Trimming stripped 6 bases from V and 2 bases from J, with 11 bases between. Germline V lookup: CDR1 MDHEN, CDR2 SYDVKM. The CDR3 loop spans 13 amino acids. CDR3 coding DNA: TGTGCCAGCAGCCTAGACGGTACCTACGAGCAGTACTTC. It translates to CASSLDGTYEQYF.

Only a few counts were recorded for this clonotype. V and J are TRBV25-1 and TRBJ1-2; tentatively, D is TRBD1 (6 bases). The V and J ends lost 5 bases and 4 bases respectively, with 14 bases between them. Germline-derived CDR1 and CDR2 are MGHDK and SYGVNS. This CDR3 has 14 residues. DNA of the CDR3: TGTGCCAGCAGTCCACCCGGACAGTTCTATGGCTACACCTTC. Translated: CASSPPGQFYGYTF.

A few counts support this clonotype. This sequence joins TRBV28 and TRBJ2-6, with 10 bases fitting TRBD1. Looked up from germline, CDR1 is MDHEN and CDR2 is SYDVKM. This CDR3 has 17 amino acids. V was clipped by 6 bases and J by 1 base; unmatched bases: 6. CDR3 sequence: CASRSRDRGSGANVLTF. In nucleotides, the CDR3 is TGTGCCAGCAGATCCCGGGACAGGGGTTCTGGGGCCAACGTCCTGACTTTC.

This clonotype was observed a handful of times. This sequence joins TRBV20-1 and TRBJ2-7; D not resolved. V lost 6 bases, J lost 8 bases, and 11 bases lay in between. The CDR3 length is 10 residues. Germline CDR1 reads DFQATT; CDR2 reads SNEGSKA (reference sequence). The CDR3 protein is CSAHDTKQYF. The CDR3 nucleotides read TGCAGTGCCCACGATACGAAGCAGTACTTC.

This clonotype has a handful of counts. The chain joins TRBV4-1 to TRBJ1-5; D not certain. Germline CDR1 and CDR2: MGHRA and YSYEKL. Trimming took off 0 bases at V and 5 bases at J, with 14 bases between the two ends. The CDR3 runs 16 residues. CDR3 sequence reads: CASSQEGNNPDQPQHF. The CDR3 region has the DNA TGCGCCAGCAGCCAAGAAGGTAACAACCCTGATCAGCCCCAGCATTTT.

The chain employs TRBV5-6 and TRBJ1-1; no clear D. Deletions cut 3 bases from V and 4 bases from J, with 7 bases between. Germline assignment: CDR1 SGHDT and CDR2 YYEEEE. This CDR3 contains 12 residues. CDR3 sequence reads: CASSWEGTEAFF. CDR3 bases: TGTGCCAGCAGCTGGGAGGGCACTGAAGCTTTCTTT.

This clonotype was found once. The chain uses TRBV10-3 and TRBJ2-7; no clear D. Germline CDR1 and CDR2: ENHRY and SYGVKD. This CDR3 comprises 13 residues. The V and J ends lost 3 bases and 5 bases respectively, with 11 bases between them. As DNA, the CDR3 is TGTGCCATCAGTGAAGAAGGAAGAAACGAGCAGTACTTC. Encoded protein: CAISEEGRNEQYF.

This clonotype has a handful of counts. V usage is TRBV7-2 and J usage is TRBJ2-3, with 9 nucleotides matching TRBD1. The V and J ends lost 5 bases and 5 bases, in that order; junction bases with no gene match: 14. The CDR3 is 17 residues long. In germline, CDR1 is SGHTA, CDR2 FQGNSA. CDR3 in amino acids: CASSLIGQGTAGDTQYF. The CDR3 bases are TGTGCCAGCAGCCTTATCGGACAGGGGACCGCAGGAGATACGCAGTATTTT. The whole variable domain, filled in from reference TRBV7-2 and TRBJ2-3, reads GAGVSQSPSNKVTEKGKDVELRCDPISGHTALYWYRQSLGQGLEFLIYFQGNSAPDKSGLPSDRFSAERTGGSVSTLTIQRTQQEDSAVYLCASSLIGQGTAGDTQYFGPGTRLTVL.

This rearrangement joins TRBV20-1 to TRBJ2-7; maybe TRBD2 (6 bases). From germline, CDR1 is DFQATT and CDR2 SNEGSKA (reference sequence). The CDR3 is 14 residues long. The ends were cut back, 0 bases at V and 1 base at J, with 10 bases in the middle. The CDR3 spells CSAREMGGSYEQYF. The CDR3 nucleotides read TGCAGTGCTAGAGAGATGGGGGGTTCCTACGAGCAGTACTTC.

The V and J genes are TRBV7-2 and TRBJ2-2; 10 bases fit TRBD2. The CDR3 loop spans 16 amino acids. CDR1 is SGHTA and CDR2 is FQGNSA in the germline V gene. V shed 2 bases, J shed 4 bases, and the junction held 4 bases outside the gene matches. The CDR3: CASSLWRLAGTGELFF. The CDR3 DNA sequence: TGTGCCAGCAGCTTATGGCGACTAGCGGGCACCGGGGAGCTGTTTTTT.

V and J are TRBV6-2 or TRBV6-3 and TRBJ2-3; no reliable D call. Germline V gives CDR1 MNHEY, CDR2 SVGEGT. The CDR3 runs to 12 residues. Trimming stripped 5 bases from V and 8 bases from J, with 11 bases between. The CDR3, as DNA: TGTGCCAGCAGTCGTAGTCAAGCTACGCAGTATTTT. Translation: CASSRSQATQYF.

The sample holds a few counts of this clonotype. The J gene is TRBJ2-7, the V gene TRBV20-1; D unclear. V gave up 3 bases and J gave up 0 bases, with 6 bases separating them. This CDR3 comprises 12 residues. Germline CDR1 reads DFQATT; CDR2 reads SNEGSKA (reference sequence). This CDR3 is CSARINSYEQYF. The CDR3 DNA sequence: TGCAGTGCTAGGATAAACTCCTACGAGCAGTACTTC.

The genes are TRBV28 and TRBJ2-4; D gene unclear. V dropped 2 bases and J dropped 0 bases, with 8 bases sitting between them. This CDR3 has 15 residues. Germline CDR1 MDHEN, CDR2 SYDVKM. This CDR3 reads CASSLGQLAKNIQYF. The CDR3 DNA reads TGTGCCAGCAGTTTAGGGCAGCTAGCCAAAAACATTCAGTACTTC.

This rearrangement joins TRBV5-1 to TRBJ2-1; possible D gene TRBD1, 5 bases. This CDR3 comprises 12 residues. The V gene lost 1 base and the J gene lost 8 bases, with 7 bases spanning the gap. CDR1 and CDR2 (germline): SGHRS, YFSETQ. CDR3 residues: CASSLKGHEQFF. The CDR3 nucleotides are TGCGCCAGCAGCTTGAAGGGGCATGAGCAGTTCTTC.

The chain employs TRBV2 and TRBJ2-1, with 9 bases identical to TRBD1. This CDR3 region has 14 residues. Germline V CDR1 and CDR2: SNHLY, FYNNEI. Trimming cost V 5 bases and J 12 bases; bases outside gene matches: 11. The CDR3 loop reads CASSQTGTGSGQFF. In DNA, the CDR3 is TGTGCCAGCAGTCAAACCGGGACAGGGAGTGGGCAGTTCTTC.

The V gene is TRBV25-1, the J gene TRBJ1-1; no definite D call. The CDR3 loop spans 11 amino acids. In germline, CDR1 is MGHDK, CDR2 SYGVNS. Trimming stripped 1 base from V and 5 bases from J, with 2 bases between. DNA of the CDR3: TGTGCCAGCAGTGAATCGACTGAAGCTTTCTTT. Its translation: CASSESTEAFF.

This clonotype has ten or more counts. The V call is TRBV3-1, the J call TRBJ2-7; 7 bases map to TRBD2. The CDR3 length is 13 residues. Germline trimming cut 1 base from V and 3 bases from J; bases unmatched to any gene: 0. Germline loops: CDR1 LGHDT, CDR2 YNNKEL (reference sequence). The CDR3 region is CASSQGTSYEQYF. CDR3 nucleotide sequence: TGTGCCAGCAGCCAAGGGACTAGCTACGAGCAGTACTTC.

This chain connects TRBV7-9 to TRBJ2-1; no clear D. The germline gives CDR1 SEHNR, CDR2 FQNEAQ (reference sequence). CDR3 length equals 15 residues. V was clipped by 5 bases and J by 0 bases, with 11 bases between them. CDR3 coding DNA: TGTGCCAGCAGCAGGGAAGCCTCCTCCTACAATGAGCAGTTCTTC. This codes for CASSREASSYNEQFF.

V usage is TRBV5-5 and J usage is TRBJ1-2; 12 bases agree with TRBD1. Germline V gene lookup returns CDR1 SGHKS and CDR2 YYEKEE (reference sequence). The CDR3 length is 17 residues. V trimming: 4 bases; J trimming: 6 bases; junction bases outside the gene matches: 13. The CDR3 is CASSPTHTGTGGHGYTF. In nucleotides, the CDR3 is TGTGCCAGCAGCCCAACTCATACCGGGACAGGGGGCCATGGCTACACCTTC.

This clonotype was detected only a few times. Germline is not matched at one junction end, which may reflect a read error. The chain employs TRBV2 and TRBJ2-3; the match to TRBD2 covers 13 bases. The germline CDR1 and CDR2 sequences are SNHLY and FYNNEI. There are 15 residues in the CDR3. CDR3 protein: CASREGLAGVRTQYF. In nucleotides, the CDR3 is TGTGCCAGCAGGGAAGGACTAGCGGGAGTGCGGACGCAGTATTTT.